These 8 T cell receptor beta chains originate from one sample sequenced in a study of tumor-infiltrating lymphocytes in primary liver carcinoma. Blood RNA was derived from unsorted whole blood, and germline DNA was extracted too. With a constant-region primer, TCR beta cDNA was made from approximately 500 ng of total RNA. Sequencing libraries for TCR beta derived from three nested multiplex PCR rounds that used slightly modified ARM-PCR. Two initial PCR rounds of about 10 cycles each paired TRBV1-TRBV30 forward primers with a C-beta reverse primer. MiXCR, applied by TCRdb to the multiplex PCR reads, yields one record per CDR3 protein. The sample consists of about 180,000 distinct CDR3 sequences, about 60% of them appearing once. What was sequenced was peripheral blood. These receptors were collected from a man aged 40-50 years with primary liver carcinoma and hepatitis B virus infection.

The table lists this clonotype with many counts. The chain links TRBV11-2 to TRBJ2-3; tentatively, D is TRBD1 or TRBD2 (5 bases each). The CDR3 covers 15 residues. The germline V gene encodes CDR1 SGHAT and CDR2 FQNNGV. Trimming pared 1 base from V and 6 bases from J, leaving 14 bases between. As DNA, the CDR3 is TGTGCCAGCAGCTTAGGGGGCAACCGAGGGGATACGCAGTATTTT. It translates to CASSLGGNRGDTQYF.

The rearrangement uses TRBV25-1 and TRBJ1-2; D not certain. Germline V gene lookup returns CDR1 MGHDK and CDR2 SYGVNS. The V and J ends lost 0 bases and 4 bases respectively, with 0 bases between them. The CDR3 is 11 residues long. CDR3 DNA: TGTGCCAGCAGTGAATACTATGGCTACACCTTC. This translates into CASSEYYGYTF.

This clonotype has just one count. V usage is TRBV28 and J usage is TRBJ2-5, with TRBD1 identical over 9 bases. Germline V lookup: CDR1 MDHEN, CDR2 SYDVKM. V was pared by 6 bases and J by 2 bases, with 4 bases of the junction left unmatched. This CDR3 spans 14 amino acids. This CDR3 reads CASRGQGRQETQYF. CDR3 DNA: TGTGCCAGCAGGGGACAGGGAAGACAAGAGACCCAGTACTTC. The whole variable domain, remainder taken from reference TRBV28 and TRBJ2-5, is DVKVTQSSRYLVKRTGEKVFLECVQDMDHENMFWYRQDPGLGLRLIYFSYDVKMKEKGDIPEGYSVSREKKERFSLILESASTNQTSMYLCASRGQGRQETQYFGPGTRLLVL.

A note on this clonotype: Because the CDR3's place on the DNA is in doubt, the DNA is left out and the CDR3 is given as listed by TCRdb. The genes are TRBV28 and TRBJ1-1; the table calls TRBD1, which could not be checked here. The germline CDR1 and CDR2 sequences are MDHEN and SYDVKM. Ends included, the CDR3 has 16 residues. CDR3 protein: CASTLAFVGAGTETFF.

This clonotype was found many times. This sequence joins TRBV11-2 and TRBJ1-6; no reliable D call. Germline V gene lookup returns CDR1 SGHAT and CDR2 FQNNGV. V was shortened by 2 bases and J by 9 bases, with 5 bases between the two germline ends. This CDR3 has 12 residues. The CDR3 is CASSLIGSPLHF. The CDR3 coding sequence is TGTGCCAGCAGCTTAATAGGTTCACCCCTCCACTTT.

A remark on this clonotype: One end of the junction fails to match germline, which may point to a read error. The CDR3 nucleotides are TGCGCCAACAGCTCGACTAGTTCGGCCTACGAGCAGTACTTC. Translating it yields CANSSTSSAYEQYF. The rearrangement joins TRBV5-1 to TRBJ2-7; possibly TRBD2 for D (6 bases). Germline-derived CDR1 and CDR2 are SGHRS and YFSETQ. The CDR3 extends over 14 amino acids.

With regard to this clonotype: A read error may explain this, as a much larger clone is one base away. This chain joins TRBV11-1 and TRBJ2-4; possible D gene TRBD2, 6 bases. Germline values: CDR1 SGHAT, CDR2 FQDESV (reference sequence). The CDR3 length is 16 residues. Trimming removed 4 bases at V and 6 bases at J, with 19 bases between. The CDR3 loop reads CASSSGGGGEGNIQYF. DNA for the CDR3: TGTGCCAGCAGCTCCGGTGGGGGAGGCGAAGGAAACATTCAGTACTTC.

The chain is built from TRBV28 and TRBJ2-2; D not certain. The ends were cut back, 4 bases at V and 4 bases at J, with 13 bases in the middle. Germline-derived CDR1 and CDR2 are MDHEN and SYDVKM. This CDR3 spans 15 amino acids. The CDR3 bases are TGTGCCAGCAGTTCCCCGGCGGCCACCACCGGGGAGCTGTTTTTT. It is translated as CASSSPAATTGELFF.